Listed here is a single TCR beta chain. V shed 4 bases and J shed 3 bases, with 17 bases lying between them. CDR3 length: 16 amino acids. Germline V CDR1 and CDR2: SGHVS, FQNEAQ. These data come from a study of blood T cell repertoires in COVID-19. The wider study: There were acute and convalescent COVID-19 samples, and they came from the United States, Italy and Spain. Sources were T cells, B-cell-depleted T cells, or PBMCs; the material itself was cDNA or gDNA.

In the original workflow: The assay estimated nucleated cells by amplifying reference gene primers. Assay used: immunoSEQ multiplex PCR; TCRdb lists only in-frame clones, some missing. The DNA was the basis for D and trimming; V, J and clone size are from that table. The data hold around 64,000 clones, with 70% to 90% observed a single time. The sequencing input was peripheral blood. The chain joins TRBV7-8 to TRBJ2-3; D might be TRBD2 (6 bases). The TCR originated in a man aged 50-59 years with active COVID-19. The CDR3: CASSSPGRGGTDTQYF. The CDR3, as DNA: TGTGCCAGCAGCTCCCCCGGACGGGGAGGAACAGATACGCAGTATTTT.